This T cell receptor (beta chain) was identified during a study of cytomegalovirus exposure and HLA in healthy donors. The PCR used 60 Vbeta and 13 Jbeta primers. Some clones are missing from TCRdb's copy, which holds only in-frame ones; the method was immunoSEQ multiplex PCR. Of around 110,000 clones in the sample, about 68% were seen once. The CDR3 runs 13 residues. The ends lost 5 bases at V and 2 bases at J; junction bases unmatched: 0. Germline V gene sequence: CDR1 LNHDA, CDR2 SQIVND (reference sequence). Sequences were obtained from PBMCs. The clonotype was recovered from a woman aged 40 to 49 in good health and CMV-seropositive. The V gene is TRBV19, the J gene TRBJ1-2, with 9 bases lining up with TRBD1. Here the CDR3 reads CASSDRGNYGYTF. In DNA form, the CDR3 reads TGTGCCAGTAGTGACAGGGGGAACTATGGCTACACCTTC. The variable domain in full, with the rest retrieved from reference TRBV19 and TRBJ1-2, is DGGITQSPKYLFRKEGQNVTLSCEQNLNHDAMYWYRQDPGQGLRLIYYSQIVNDFQKGDIAEGYSVSREKKESFPLTVTSAQKNPTAFYLCASSDRGNYGYTFGSGTRLTVV.